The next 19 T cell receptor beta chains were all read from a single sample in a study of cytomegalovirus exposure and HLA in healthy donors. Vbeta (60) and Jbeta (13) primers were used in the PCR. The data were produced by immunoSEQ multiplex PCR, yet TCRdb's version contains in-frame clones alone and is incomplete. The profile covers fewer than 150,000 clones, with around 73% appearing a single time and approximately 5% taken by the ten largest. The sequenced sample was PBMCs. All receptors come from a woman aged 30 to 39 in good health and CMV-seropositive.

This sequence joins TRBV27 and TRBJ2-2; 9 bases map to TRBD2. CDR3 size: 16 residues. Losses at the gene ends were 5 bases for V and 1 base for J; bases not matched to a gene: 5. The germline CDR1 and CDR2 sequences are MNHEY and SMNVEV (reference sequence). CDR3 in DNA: TGTGCCAGCAGTCTCGGGACTAGCCTGAACACCGGGGAGCTGTTTTTT. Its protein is CASSLGTSLNTGELFF.

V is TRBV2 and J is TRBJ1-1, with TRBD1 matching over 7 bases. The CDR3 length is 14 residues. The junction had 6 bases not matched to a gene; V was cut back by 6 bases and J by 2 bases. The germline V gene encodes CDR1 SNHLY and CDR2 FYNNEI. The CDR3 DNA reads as TGTGCCAGCAGATACGGACAGGATAACACTGAAGCTTTCTTT. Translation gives CASRYGQDNTEAFF.

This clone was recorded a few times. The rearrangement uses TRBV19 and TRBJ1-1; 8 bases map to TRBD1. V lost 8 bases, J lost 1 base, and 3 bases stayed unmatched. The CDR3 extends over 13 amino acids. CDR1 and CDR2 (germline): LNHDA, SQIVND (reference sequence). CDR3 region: CASRGTGNTEAFF. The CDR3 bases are TGTGCCAGTCGGGGGACAGGGAACACTGAAGCTTTCTTT.

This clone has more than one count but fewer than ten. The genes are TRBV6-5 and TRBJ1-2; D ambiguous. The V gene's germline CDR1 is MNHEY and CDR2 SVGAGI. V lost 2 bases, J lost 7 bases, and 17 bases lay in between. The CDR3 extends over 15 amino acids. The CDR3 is CASSYAAQIGGGYTF. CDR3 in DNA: TGTGCCAGCAGTTACGCGGCCCAAATAGGTGGTGGCTACACCTTC.

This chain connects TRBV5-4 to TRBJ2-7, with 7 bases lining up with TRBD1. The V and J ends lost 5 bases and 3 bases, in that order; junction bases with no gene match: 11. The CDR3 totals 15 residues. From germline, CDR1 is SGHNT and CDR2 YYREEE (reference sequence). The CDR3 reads CASSLQGQPLYEQYF. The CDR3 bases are TGTGCCAGCAGTCTACAGGGACAGCCGCTCTACGAGCAGTACTTC.

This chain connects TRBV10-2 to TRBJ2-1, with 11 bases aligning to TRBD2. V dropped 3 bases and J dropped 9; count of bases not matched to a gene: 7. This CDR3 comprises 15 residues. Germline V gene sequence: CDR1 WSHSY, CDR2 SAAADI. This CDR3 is CASSESGLAAPEQFF. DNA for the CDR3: TGCGCCAGCAGTGAATCGGGACTAGCGGCACCTGAGCAGTTCTTC.

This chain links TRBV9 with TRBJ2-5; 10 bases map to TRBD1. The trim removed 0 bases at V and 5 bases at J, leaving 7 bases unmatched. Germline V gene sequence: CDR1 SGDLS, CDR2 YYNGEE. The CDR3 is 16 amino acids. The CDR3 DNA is TGTGCCAGCAGCGTAGCGGGACAGGGGATCGGGGAGACCCAGTACTTC. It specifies CASSVAGQGIGETQYF.

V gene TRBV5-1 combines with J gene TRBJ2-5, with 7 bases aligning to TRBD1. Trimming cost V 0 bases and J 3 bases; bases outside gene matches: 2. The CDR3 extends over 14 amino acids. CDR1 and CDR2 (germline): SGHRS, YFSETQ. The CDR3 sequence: CASSLAQGEETQYF. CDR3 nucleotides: TGCGCCAGCAGCTTGGCGCAGGGGGAAGAGACCCAGTACTTC.

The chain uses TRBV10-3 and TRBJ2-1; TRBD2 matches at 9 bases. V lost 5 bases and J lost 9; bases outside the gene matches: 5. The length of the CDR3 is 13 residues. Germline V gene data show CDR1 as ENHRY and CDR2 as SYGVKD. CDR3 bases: TGTGCCATCAGTAGTAGCGGGAGTGCTGAGCAGTTCTTC. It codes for CAISSSGSAEQFF.

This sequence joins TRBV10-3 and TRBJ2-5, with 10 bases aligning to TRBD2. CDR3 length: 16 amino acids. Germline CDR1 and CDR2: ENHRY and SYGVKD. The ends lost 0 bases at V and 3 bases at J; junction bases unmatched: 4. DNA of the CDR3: TGTGCCATCAGTGAGTCGGCTAGCGGGGGAAAAGAGACCCAGTACTTC. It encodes CAISESASGGKETQYF.

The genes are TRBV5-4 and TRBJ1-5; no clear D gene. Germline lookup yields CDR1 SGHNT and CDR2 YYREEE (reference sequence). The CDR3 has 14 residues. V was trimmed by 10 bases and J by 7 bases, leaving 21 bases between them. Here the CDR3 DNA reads TGTGCCTTCTCGGGAGGGCGAGGCGGACAGCCCCAGCATTTT. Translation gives CAFSGGRGGQPQHF.

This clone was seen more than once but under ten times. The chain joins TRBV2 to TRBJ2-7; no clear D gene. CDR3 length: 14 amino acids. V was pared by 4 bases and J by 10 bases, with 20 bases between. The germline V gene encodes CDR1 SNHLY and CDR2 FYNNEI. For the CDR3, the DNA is TGTGCCAGCAGTGCGGATGGAGTCCTACGAGAACAGTACTTC. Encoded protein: CASSADGVLREQYF.

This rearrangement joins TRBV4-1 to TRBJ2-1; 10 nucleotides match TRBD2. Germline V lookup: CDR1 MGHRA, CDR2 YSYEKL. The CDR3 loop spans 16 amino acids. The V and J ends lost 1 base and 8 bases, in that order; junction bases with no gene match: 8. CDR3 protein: CASSQVAGGLVDEQFF. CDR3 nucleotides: TGCGCCAGCAGCCAAGTAGCGGGGGGCCTTGTAGATGAGCAGTTCTTC.

The CDR3 coding sequence is TGTGCCAGTAGTAAAACACGTGTCGAGGCAGATACGCAGTATTTT. Encoded protein: CASSKTRVEADTQYF. J is TRBJ2-3 and V is TRBV19; D gene ambiguous. CDR3 size: 15 residues. CDR1 is LNHDA and CDR2 is SQIVND in the germline V gene (reference sequence). V lost 4 bases, J lost 4 bases, and 15 bases lay in between. Drawing the rest from reference TRBV19 and TRBJ2-3, the complete variable domain is DGGITQSPKYLFRKEGQNVTLSCEQNLNHDAMYWYRQDPGQGLRLIYYSQIVNDFQKGDIAEGYSVSREKKESFPLTVTSAQKNPTAFYLCASSKTRVEADTQYFGPGTRLTVL.

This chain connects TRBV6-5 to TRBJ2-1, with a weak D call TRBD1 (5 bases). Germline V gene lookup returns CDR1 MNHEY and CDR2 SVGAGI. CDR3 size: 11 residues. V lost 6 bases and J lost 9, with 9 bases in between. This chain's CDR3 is CASRGAGEQFF. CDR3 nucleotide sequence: TGTGCCAGCAGAGGGGCAGGTGAGCAGTTCTTC.

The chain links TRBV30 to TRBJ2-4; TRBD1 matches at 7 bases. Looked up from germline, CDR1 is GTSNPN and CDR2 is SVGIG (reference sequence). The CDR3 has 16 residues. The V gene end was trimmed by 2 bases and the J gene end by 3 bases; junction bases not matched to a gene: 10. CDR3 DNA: TGTGCCTGGAGTCCAGGGCAGGGGGTGGGCAAAAACATTCAGTACTTC. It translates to CAWSPGQGVGKNIQYF.

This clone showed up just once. The CDR3 DNA reads TGCGCCAGCAGCTTGCCCCGGACAGGGGGCGTAACTGAAGCTTTCTTT. Translated, it gives CASSLPRTGGVTEAFF. The rearrangement joins TRBV5-1 to TRBJ1-1; 11 bases match TRBD1. CDR3 length: 16 amino acids. CDR1 and CDR2 (germline): SGHRS, YFSETQ. Unmatched junction bases numbered 7, after V lost 1 base and J lost 5 bases.

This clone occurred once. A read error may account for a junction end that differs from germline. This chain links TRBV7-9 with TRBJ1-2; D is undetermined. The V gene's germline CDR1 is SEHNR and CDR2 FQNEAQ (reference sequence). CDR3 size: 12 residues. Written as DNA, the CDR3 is TGTTCCAGCAGCTTGTTCGGGGATGGCTACACCTTC. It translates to CSSSLFGDGYTF.

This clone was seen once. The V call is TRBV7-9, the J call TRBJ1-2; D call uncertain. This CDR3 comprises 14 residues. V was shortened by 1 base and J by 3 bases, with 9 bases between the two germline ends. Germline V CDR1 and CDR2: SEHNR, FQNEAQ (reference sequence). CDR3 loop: CASSLELVDYGYTF. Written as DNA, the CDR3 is TGTGCCAGCAGCTTAGAATTAGTTGACTATGGCTACACCTTC.